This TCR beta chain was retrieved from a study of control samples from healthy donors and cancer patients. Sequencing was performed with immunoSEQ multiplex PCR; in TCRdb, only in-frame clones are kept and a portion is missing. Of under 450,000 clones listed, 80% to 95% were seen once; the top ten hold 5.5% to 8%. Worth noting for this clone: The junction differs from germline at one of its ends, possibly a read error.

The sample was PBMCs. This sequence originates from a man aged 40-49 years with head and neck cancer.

In DNA form, the CDR3 reads TGCGCCAGCAGTCTAGACTTTAGATATTTT. Its protein product is CASSLDFRYF. The chain carries TRBV4-1 and TRBJ1-5; D unclear. In germline, CDR1 is MGHRA, CDR2 YSYEKL. This CDR3 is 10 amino acids long.